This T cell receptor beta chain derives from a study of blood T cells in healthy people across ages. The second PCR ran about 6 to 11 cycles with a sample-barcoded 5' primer and J-beta primers. TCRdb redid the calling of the 5' RACE reads with MiXCR, one entry per CDR3 protein. The sample consists of 730,000 or so distinct CDR3 sequences, over 40% of them appearing once. The CDR3 totals 14 residues. Trimming stripped 8 bases from V and 5 bases from J, with 18 bases between. Germline loops: CDR1 MNHEY, CDR2 SMNVEV (reference sequence). This clonotype turned up a few times. Samples each yielded at least 5.5 micrograms of total RNA.

The sequenced sample was blood. This rearrangement joins TRBV27 to TRBJ2-5, with a tentative D call TRBD1 (6 bases). The clonotype comes from an elderly man in good health. CDR3 loop: CASRPQGFGETQYF. The CDR3 coding sequence is TGTGCCAGCCGCCCTCAGGGGTTCGGGGAGACCCAGTACTTC.